These 20 T cell receptor beta chains were sequenced from one sample in a study of OX40 agonist ivuxolimab in advanced cancers. Here immunoSEQ multiplex PCR was the method, and the copy in TCRdb shows in-frame clones only, minus some. The sample has roughly 62,000 clones, roughly 85% seen once; the top ten hold approximately 0.92%. The input for sequencing was CD4+ or CD8+ T cells sorted from blood, taken in a trial of the OX40 agonist ivuxolimab. Every receptor here comes from an adult with an advanced solid tumor such as melanoma, head and neck, liver or kidney cancer.

The J gene is TRBJ1-3, the V gene TRBV11-2; D gene uncertain. Trimming removed 5 bases at V and 4 bases at J, with 15 bases between. Germline V gives CDR1 SGHAT, CDR2 FQNNGV. CDR3 size: 15 residues. The CDR3 reads CASSLGGSYGNTIYF. Written as DNA, the CDR3 is TGTGCCAGCAGCCTAGGAGGGTCTTACGGAAACACCATATATTTT.

This clone came up a few times. The junction departs from germline at one end; a sequencing error may be responsible. The V call is TRBV7-7, the J call TRBJ2-5; the match to TRBD2 covers 10 bases. The CDR3 has 16 residues. Germline CDR1 is SSHAT and CDR2 is FNYEAQ (reference sequence). The DNA for the CDR3 is TGTGCTAGCAGCCCTGCCCTAGCGGGAGTGCGGGAGACCCAGTACTTC. Protein: CASSPALAGVRETQYF.

The table lists this clone with a count of one. V is TRBV19 and J is TRBJ2-5; possibly TRBD1 for D (5 bases). This CDR3 comprises 14 residues. In germline, CDR1 is LNHDA, CDR2 SQIVND (reference sequence). Trimming removed 5 bases at V and 4 bases at J, with 14 bases between. CDR3 nucleotides: TGTGCCAGTAGTTGGACACTCCTGGGAGAGACCCAGTACTTC. It specifies CASSWTLLGETQYF.

The chain joins TRBV19 to TRBJ2-1; 8 bases are shared with TRBD1. The germline V gene has CDR1 LNHDA and CDR2 SQIVND (reference sequence). V was clipped by 10 bases and J by 4 bases; unmatched bases: 15. This CDR3 has 16 residues. The CDR3 DNA sequence: TGTGCCACCAACCCGACCGGGACAGGAAAGTACAATGAGCAGTTCTTC. Amino acids: CATNPTGTGKYNEQFF.

The genes are TRBV27 and TRBJ1-2, with 9 bases lining up with TRBD1. V shed 1 base, J shed 2 bases, and the junction held 11 bases outside the gene matches. Germline values: CDR1 MNHEY, CDR2 SMNVEV (reference sequence). The CDR3 has 18 amino acids. CDR3 in DNA: TGTGCCAGCAGTTTATTGGGGCAAACCGGGACAGGGAACTATGGCTACACCTTC. It yields the protein CASSLLGQTGTGNYGYTF.

The V call is TRBV23-1, the J call TRBJ1-1, with D hard to call. Being an ORF, TRBV23-1 has a function that is uncertain. Trimming took off 8 bases at V and 5 bases at J, with 15 bases between the two ends. The length of the CDR3 is 13 residues. CDR3 loop: CASPSEGWTEAFF. The CDR3 bases are TGCGCCAGCCCTTCGGAGGGATGGACTGAAGCTTTCTTT.

The chain links TRBV19 to TRBJ2-1; the match to TRBD2 covers 13 bases. The CDR3 totals 15 residues. With V trimmed by 4 bases and J by 4 bases, 1 base remained unmatched. CDR1 is LNHDA and CDR2 is SQIVND in the germline V gene (reference sequence). CDR3 amino acids: CASSTGLAGYNEQFF. The DNA for the CDR3 is TGTGCCAGTAGTACGGGACTAGCGGGGTACAATGAGCAGTTCTTC.

The V gene is TRBV6-5, the J gene TRBJ2-5; 11 bases are a match to TRBD2. Trimming cost V 7 bases and J 4 bases; bases outside gene matches: 5. CDR1 and CDR2 (germline): MNHEY, SVGAGI. The CDR3 spans 14 residues. CDR3 sequence: CASNPGLAGETQYF. The CDR3 DNA reads TGTGCCAGCAATCCCGGACTAGCGGGAGAGACCCAGTACTTC.

The V gene is TRBV28, the J gene TRBJ2-7; D gene ambiguous. V lost 2 bases and J 3 bases, leaving 11 bases between the germline ends. The CDR3 loop spans 14 amino acids. Germline V lookup: CDR1 MDHEN, CDR2 SYDVKM. CDR3: CASSLPSGRYEQYF. The CDR3 DNA follows: TGTGCCAGCAGTTTACCGAGTGGCCGCTACGAGCAGTACTTC.

The gene calls are TRBV2 and TRBJ2-2, with D perhaps matching TRBD1 (6 bases). Germline CDR1 reads SNHLY; CDR2 reads FYNNEI. CDR3 length: 15 residues. The V gene lost 5 bases and the J gene lost 5 bases, with 15 bases spanning the gap. The CDR3 protein is CASSFQGFTTGELFF. CDR3 nucleotide sequence: TGTGCCAGCAGTTTTCAGGGGTTTACGACCGGGGAGCTGTTTTTT.

This clone was detected a few times. CDR3 residues: CASTSRRTRAGETQYF. In DNA, the CDR3 is TGTGCCAGCACCTCTCGAAGGACGCGGGCAGGGGAGACCCAGTACTTC. This chain joins TRBV2 and TRBJ2-5; the D call may be TRBD1 or TRBD2 (5 bases each). CDR3 length: 16 amino acids. Trimming cost V 7 bases and J 5 bases, with 23 bases left between them. The germline gives CDR1 SNHLY, CDR2 FYNNEI.

The V gene is TRBV18, the J gene TRBJ2-5; the D gene is possibly TRBD2 (6 bases). The V gene's germline CDR1 is KGHSH and CDR2 LQKENI. This CDR3 has 13 amino acids. Trimming took 8 bases from V and 5 from J, leaving 15 bases between them. CDR3 nucleotide sequence: TGTGCCAGCCTCCCGGGGGTAGACGAGACCCAGTACTTC. This codes for CASLPGVDETQYF.

The V and J genes are TRBV28 and TRBJ2-7, with D hard to call. With 5 bases removed from V and 0 bases from J, the gap between germline ends came to 8 bases. Germline V gene lookup returns CDR1 MDHEN and CDR2 SYDVKM. This CDR3 region has 13 residues. The DNA for the CDR3 is TGTGCCAGCAGTGTTACTAACTCCTACGAGCAGTACTTC. Translation gives CASSVTNSYEQYF.

By proportion, this clone is medium-sized. V and J are TRBV25-1 and TRBJ2-7; D remains unclear. The CDR3 consists of 12 residues. The ends were cut back, 5 bases at V and 2 bases at J, with 7 bases in the middle. From germline, CDR1 is MGHDK and CDR2 SYGVNS. The CDR3 is CASSTVPYEQYF. CDR3 DNA sequence: TGTGCCAGCAGTACAGTTCCCTACGAGCAGTACTTC.

The chain recombines TRBV5-1 with TRBJ1-1; no clear D gene. Trimming took off 2 bases at V and 3 bases at J, with 11 bases between the two ends. The CDR3 spans 14 residues. Germline-derived CDR1 and CDR2 are SGHRS and YFSETQ. The CDR3 here is CASSLRVRDTEAFF. CDR3 nucleotide sequence: TGCGCCAGCAGCTTAAGGGTTCGCGACACTGAAGCTTTCTTT.

The chain links TRBV5-1 to TRBJ1-2; no reliable D call. The CDR3 covers 15 residues. CDR1 is SGHRS and CDR2 is YFSETQ in the germline V gene. Deletions cut 0 bases from V and 2 bases from J, with 11 bases between. CDR3 sequence (DNA): TGCGCCAGCAGCTTGGGTCGGGATTTGAACTATGGCTACACCTTC. Residues: CASSLGRDLNYGYTF.

This chain links TRBV6-1 with TRBJ2-2, with D possibly called TRBD1 or TRBD2 (5 bases each). V dropped 5 bases and J dropped 2 bases, with 6 bases sitting between them. CDR1 and CDR2 from the germline V gene are MNHNS and SASEGT. The CDR3 loop spans 13 amino acids. This chain's CDR3 is CASSRDNTGELFF. The CDR3 nucleotides are TGTGCCAGCAGTCGGGACAACACCGGGGAGCTGTTTTTT.

This chain joins TRBV7-9 and TRBJ2-3, with D possibly matching TRBD2 (6 bases). This CDR3 region has 14 residues. V shed 5 bases and J shed 0 bases, with 9 bases lying between them. CDR1 and CDR2 from the germline V gene are SEHNR and FQNEAQ (reference sequence). CDR3: CASSGTYSTDTQYF. CDR3 sequence (DNA): TGTGCCAGCAGCGGGACTTACAGCACAGATACGCAGTATTTT.

The chain is built from TRBV7-9 and TRBJ2-6, with a possible D match to TRBD1 (6 bases). Per germline, CDR1 SEHNR and CDR2 FQNEAQ (reference sequence). The CDR3 loop spans 19 amino acids. V lost 1 base, J lost 1 base, and 17 bases lay in between. The CDR3 sequence is CASSLEVGGPSSGANVLTF. The CDR3 DNA sequence: TGTGCCAGCAGCTTAGAGGTAGGGGGACCCTCTTCTGGGGCCAACGTCCTGACTTTC.

The chain employs TRBV5-6 and TRBJ2-1, with D hard to call. V was trimmed by 3 bases and J by 12 bases, leaving 22 bases between them. Germline CDR1 SGHDT, CDR2 YYEEEE. There are 15 residues in the CDR3. The CDR3: CASSSPTYGVAAQFF. As DNA, the CDR3 is TGTGCCAGCAGCTCCCCGACCTATGGGGTGGCAGCGCAGTTCTTC.